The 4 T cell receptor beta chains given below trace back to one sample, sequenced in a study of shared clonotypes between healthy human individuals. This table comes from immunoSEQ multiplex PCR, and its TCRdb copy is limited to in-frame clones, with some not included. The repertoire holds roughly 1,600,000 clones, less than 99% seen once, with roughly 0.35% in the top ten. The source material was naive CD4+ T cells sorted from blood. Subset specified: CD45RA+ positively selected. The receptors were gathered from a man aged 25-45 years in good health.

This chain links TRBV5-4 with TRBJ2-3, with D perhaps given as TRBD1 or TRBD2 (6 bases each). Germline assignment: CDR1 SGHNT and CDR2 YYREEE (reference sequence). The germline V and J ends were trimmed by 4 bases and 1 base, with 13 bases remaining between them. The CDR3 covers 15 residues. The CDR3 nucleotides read TGTGCCAGCAGCGTAGGGGGGTCGGGCACAGATACGCAGTATTTT. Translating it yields CASSVGGSGTDTQYF.

This CDR3 reads CASSPLPISSGYGYTF. In DNA form, the CDR3 reads TGCGCCAGCAGCCCCCTTCCAATATCATCTGGCTATGGCTACACCTTC. J is TRBJ1-2 and V is TRBV4-3; D not resolved. CDR3 size: 16 residues. The V gene lost 4 bases and the J gene lost 4 bases, with 19 bases spanning the gap. CDR1 is LGHNA and CDR2 is YSLEER in the germline V gene.

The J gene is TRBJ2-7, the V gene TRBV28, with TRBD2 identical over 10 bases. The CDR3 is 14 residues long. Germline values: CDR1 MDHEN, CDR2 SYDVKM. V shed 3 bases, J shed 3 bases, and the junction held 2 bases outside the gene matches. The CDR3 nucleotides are TGTGCCAGCAGTTTTAGCGGGAGGCGCTACGAGCAGTACTTC. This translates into CASSFSGRRYEQYF.

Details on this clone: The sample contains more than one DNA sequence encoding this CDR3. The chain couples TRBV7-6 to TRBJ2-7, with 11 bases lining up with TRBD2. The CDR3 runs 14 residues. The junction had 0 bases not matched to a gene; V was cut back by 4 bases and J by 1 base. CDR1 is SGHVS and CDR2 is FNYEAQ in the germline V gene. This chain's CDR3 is CASSWTSGSYEQYF. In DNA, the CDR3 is TGTGCCAGCAGCTGGACTAGCGGGTCCTACGAGCAGTACTTC.